This is a list of T cell receptor beta chains from one sample in a study of T-cell reconstitution after alpha-beta-depleted transplantation in children. TCRdb itself ran the PCR reads through MiXCR, one entry per CDR3 protein. The table lists a few hundred thousand distinct CDR3 sequences, roughly 22% of them singletons, with less than 4.5% in the top ten. Specimen: PBMCs from the stem cell graft donor, collected from the stem cell graft. The receptors originated from a human donor who donated a stem cell graft to a child with acute myeloid leukemia. CDR3s include the opening cysteine and the closing phenylalanine or tryptophan. The D gene is left open where the match is weak.

j_call d_call v_call cdr3_aa
TRBJ1-5 TRBD1 TRBV28 CASSRLRDRVQPQHF
TRBJ2-1 TRBD2 TRBV12-3/TRBV12-4 CASSLRRETDNEQFF
TRBJ2-2 - TRBV20-1 CSARDETSKLFF
TRBJ2-7 TRBD2 TRBV12-3/TRBV12-4 CASSSIAGEPYEQYF
TRBJ2-7 - TRBV7-2 CASSLVSRGYEQYF
TRBJ2-1 - TRBV25-1 CASTKPGVSSYNEQFF
TRBJ2-3 - TRBV7-7 CASSFGPSTDTQYF
TRBJ2-7 - TRBV20-1 CSARGATAYEQYF
TRBJ2-1 TRBD2 TRBV5-1 CASSLTSGKNEQFF
TRBJ1-2 TRBD1 TRBV29-1 CSVGQGASANYGYTF
TRBJ2-7 TRBD1 TRBV7-2 CASSLDPPGQGYEQYF
TRBJ1-1 TRBD1 TRBV29-1 CSVVRDRGQGLGMNTEAFF
TRBJ2-7 TRBD2 TRBV24-1 CATSDPGGGYEQYF
TRBJ2-1 TRBD2 TRBV7-6 CASSFPLAGDNEQFF
TRBJ2-1 TRBD2 TRBV20-1 CSALGLAGKSYNEQFF
TRBJ2-1 TRBD2 TRBV29-1 CSVGAGSNEQFF
TRBJ1-2 - TRBV20-1 CSARDDRSGYTF
TRBJ1-1 - TRBV2 CASGDRLNTEAFF
TRBJ2-1 TRBD2 TRBV5-5 CASSLGTSGILEQFF
TRBJ2-7 - TRBV15 CATSSSPSSYEQYF
TRBJ1-4 - TRBV5-1 CASSSGTTTNEKLFF
TRBJ2-2 - TRBV10-3 CAISGKDGELFF